This T cell receptor beta chain was identified in a study of OX40 agonist ivuxolimab in advanced cancers. Findings and limits, study-wide: Certain nonresponders additionally had low normalized T-cell clonal expansion.

Data came from immunoSEQ multiplex PCR; TCRdb stores just in-frame clones and leaves some out. The sample holds tens of thousands of clones, about 85% seen once. Germline V lookup: CDR1 SNHLY, CDR2 FYNNEI. V lost 5 bases to trimming and J lost 1 base, with 15 bases between them. The CDR3 has 15 residues. Sampling of blood occurred at baseline, cycle 4 day 1, and cycle 7 day 1. As concerns this clone: Its antigen remains unidentified.

Material: CD4+ or CD8+ T cells sorted from blood, obtained in a trial of the OX40 agonist ivuxolimab. This receptor was taken from an adult with an advanced solid tumor such as melanoma, head and neck, liver or kidney cancer. The chain has TRBV2 and TRBJ2-7; no firm D call. The CDR3 nucleotides are TGTGCCAGCAGTACTCCGGACGGCTTATCCTACGAGCAGTACTTC. It encodes CASSTPDGLSYEQYF.